Detailed here is one T cell receptor beta chain. CD45RO-negative cells were positively selected for CCR7, leaving out terminally differentiated effector memory CD45RA+ cells. Using immunoSEQ multiplex PCR, the repertoire was profiled, and TCRdb retains in-frame clones only, with some absent. The sample lists about 600,000 clones; roughly 98% were seen once. This record comes from a study of shared clonotypes between healthy human individuals. The V gene's germline CDR1 is SGDLS and CDR2 YYNGEE. The CDR3 totals 14 residues. V was shortened by 0 bases and J by 4 bases, with 10 bases between the two germline ends.

The source is a man aged 30 to 39 in good health. The sequenced material came from naive CD8+ T cells sorted from blood. V is TRBV9 and J is TRBJ1-1, with unresolved D. The CDR3 DNA reads as TGTGCCAGCAGCGTAGGCCACGGGATCACTGAAGCTTTCTTT. Amino acid sequence: CASSVGHGITEAFF. Full variable domain (outside the CDR3, taken from reference TRBV9 and TRBJ1-1): DSGVTQTPKHLITATGQRVTLRCSPRSGDLSVYWYQQSLDQGLQFLIQYYNGEERAKGNILERFSAQQFPDLHSELNLSSLELGDSALYFCASSVGHGITEAFFGQGTRLTVV.